This record looks at one T cell receptor (beta chain) sequence and its context. TCRdb used MiXCR to reprocess the 5' RACE reads, holding one entry per CDR3 protein. The sample lists roughly 45,000 distinct CDR3 sequences; 12% were seen once. These data are taken from a study of early T cells in non-severe SARS-CoV-2 infection. The length of the CDR3 is 15 residues. Germline values: CDR1 SGHRS, CDR2 YFSETQ. The trim removed 3 bases at V and 2 bases at J, leaving 5 bases unmatched. The chain couples TRBV5-1 to TRBJ2-7; TRBD2 matches 10 bases. Sequencing input: whole blood. This TCR came from an adult who was a healthcare worker with PCR-confirmed SARS-CoV-2 infection or an uninfected control (not recorded which). The CDR3 reads CASSWTSGHTYEQYF. The CDR3 DNA reads as TGCGCCAGCAGCTGGACTAGCGGACACACCTACGAGCAGTACTTC.